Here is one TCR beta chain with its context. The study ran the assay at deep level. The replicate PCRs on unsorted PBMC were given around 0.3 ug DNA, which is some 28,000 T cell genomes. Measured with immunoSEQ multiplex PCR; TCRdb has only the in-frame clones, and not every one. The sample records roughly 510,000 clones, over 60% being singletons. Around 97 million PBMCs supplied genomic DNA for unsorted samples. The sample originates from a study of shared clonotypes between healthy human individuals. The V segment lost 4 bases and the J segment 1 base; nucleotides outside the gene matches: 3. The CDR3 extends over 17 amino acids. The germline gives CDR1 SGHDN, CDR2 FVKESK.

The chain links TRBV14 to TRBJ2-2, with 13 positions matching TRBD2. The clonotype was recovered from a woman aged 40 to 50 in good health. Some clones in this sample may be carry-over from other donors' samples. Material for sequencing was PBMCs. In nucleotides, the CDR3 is TGTGCCAGCAGCCGCCGACTAGCGGGAGGGAACACCGGGGAGCTGTTTTTT. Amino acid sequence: CASSRRLAGGNTGELFF.